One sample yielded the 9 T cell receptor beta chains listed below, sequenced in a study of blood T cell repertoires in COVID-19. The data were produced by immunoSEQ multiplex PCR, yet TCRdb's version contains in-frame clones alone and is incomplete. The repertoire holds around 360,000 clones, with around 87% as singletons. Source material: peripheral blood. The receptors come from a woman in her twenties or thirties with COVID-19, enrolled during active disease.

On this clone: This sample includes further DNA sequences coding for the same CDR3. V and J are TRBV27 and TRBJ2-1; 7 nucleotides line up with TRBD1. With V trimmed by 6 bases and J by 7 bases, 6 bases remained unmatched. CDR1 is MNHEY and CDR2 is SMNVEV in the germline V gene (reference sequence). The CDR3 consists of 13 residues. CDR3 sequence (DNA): TGTGCCAGCAGGAAACAGGGGAGAAATGAGCAGTTCTTC. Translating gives CASRKQGRNEQFF.

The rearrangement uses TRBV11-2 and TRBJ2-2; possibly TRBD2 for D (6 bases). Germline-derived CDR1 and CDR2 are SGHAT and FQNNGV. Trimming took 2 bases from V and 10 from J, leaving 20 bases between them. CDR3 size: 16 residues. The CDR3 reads CASSLRQPPGVKELFF. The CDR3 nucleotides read TGTGCCAGCAGCTTACGGCAACCCCCGGGAGTCAAGGAGCTGTTTTTT.

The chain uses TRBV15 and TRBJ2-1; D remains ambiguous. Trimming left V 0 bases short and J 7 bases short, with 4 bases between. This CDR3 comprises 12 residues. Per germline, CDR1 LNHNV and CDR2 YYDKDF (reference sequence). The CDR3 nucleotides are TGTGCCACCAGCAGAGACATTAATGAGCAGTTCTTC. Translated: CATSRDINEQFF.

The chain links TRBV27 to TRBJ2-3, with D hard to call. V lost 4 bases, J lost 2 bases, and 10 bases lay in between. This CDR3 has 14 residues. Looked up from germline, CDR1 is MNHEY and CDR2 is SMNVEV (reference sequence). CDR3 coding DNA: TGTGCCAGCAGTTCGCCTAGGTACACAGATACGCAGTATTTT. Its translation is CASSSPRYTDTQYF.

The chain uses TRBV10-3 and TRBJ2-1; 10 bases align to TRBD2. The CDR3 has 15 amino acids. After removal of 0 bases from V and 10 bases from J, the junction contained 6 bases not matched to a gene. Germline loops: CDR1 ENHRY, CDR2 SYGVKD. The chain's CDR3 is CAISESPGTSEEQFF. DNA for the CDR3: TGTGCCATCAGTGAGTCCCCCGGGACTAGCGAGGAGCAGTTCTTC.

CDR3 DNA: TGTGCCAGCAGTAATCTCCCCTGGCCCCCGAACACCGGGGAGCTGTTTTTT. This gives the protein CASSNLPWPPNTGELFF. The chain employs TRBV6-2 or TRBV6-3 and TRBJ2-2; D gene ambiguous. The germline CDR1 and CDR2 sequences are MNHEY and SVGEGT. V gave up 5 bases and J gave up 0 bases, with 16 bases separating them. The CDR3 consists of 17 residues.

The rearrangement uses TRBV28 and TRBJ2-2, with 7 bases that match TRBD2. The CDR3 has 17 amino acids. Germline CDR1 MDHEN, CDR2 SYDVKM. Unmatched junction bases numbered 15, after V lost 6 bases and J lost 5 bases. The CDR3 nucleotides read TGTGCCAGCAGCCCCATCAGGAGGGCGGGAGAAACCGGGGAGCTGTTTTTT. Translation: CASSPIRRAGETGELFF.

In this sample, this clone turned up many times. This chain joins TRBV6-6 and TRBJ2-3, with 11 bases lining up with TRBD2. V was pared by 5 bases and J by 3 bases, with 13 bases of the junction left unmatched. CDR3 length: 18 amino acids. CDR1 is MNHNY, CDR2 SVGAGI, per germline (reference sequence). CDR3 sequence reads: CASSPGTSGEPWTDTQYF. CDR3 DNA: TGTGCCAGCAGTCCCGGGACTAGCGGAGAGCCATGGACAGATACGCAGTATTTT.

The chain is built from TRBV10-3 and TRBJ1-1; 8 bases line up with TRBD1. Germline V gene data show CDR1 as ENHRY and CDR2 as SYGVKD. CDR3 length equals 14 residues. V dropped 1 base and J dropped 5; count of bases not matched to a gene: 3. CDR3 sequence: CAISELTGVTEAFF. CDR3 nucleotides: TGTGCCATCAGTGAGTTGACAGGGGTAACTGAAGCTTTCTTT.